The 29 T cell receptor beta chains in this list originate from one sample, sequenced in a study of shared clonotypes between healthy human individuals. The method was immunoSEQ multiplex PCR; TCRdb's version includes in-frame clones alone and lacks a portion of them. Here the sample spans 300,000 to 400,000 clones, less than 85% being singletons. Sequencing input: memory CD4+ T cells sorted from blood. Regarding subset: CD45RA-negative fraction. All receptors come from a man aged 30 to 45 in good health.

This clone was seen just once. The J gene is TRBJ2-2, the V gene TRBV29-1, with 8 positions matching TRBD2. The V and J ends lost 4 bases and 1 base, in that order; junction bases with no gene match: 5. This CDR3 is 15 amino acids long. Germline V CDR1 and CDR2: SQVTM, ANQGSEA. The CDR3 DNA follows: TGCAGCGTTGGGCCAGCGGGGGTGAACACCGGGGAGCTGTTTTTT. It codes for CSVGPAGVNTGELFF.

This clone has more than one count but fewer than ten. V usage is TRBV18 and J usage is TRBJ2-5; 8 bases match TRBD1. This CDR3 contains 16 residues. The trim removed 3 bases at V and 4 bases at J, leaving 10 bases unmatched. Germline V gene sequence: CDR1 KGHSH, CDR2 LQKENI. CDR3 DNA sequence: TGTGCCAGCTCACCGCTGGCTTTAGGACAGGGAGAGACCCAGTACTTC. Its translation: CASSPLALGQGETQYF.

V is TRBV11-1 and J is TRBJ2-7; no reliable D call. This CDR3 spans 13 amino acids. CDR1 and CDR2 from the germline V gene are SGHAT and FQDESV (reference sequence). V was trimmed by 0 bases and J by 3 bases, leaving 6 bases between them. CDR3: CASSLASLYEQYF. CDR3 nucleotides: TGTGCCAGCAGCTTAGCCTCTCTCTACGAGCAGTACTTC.

The rearrangement joins TRBV6-1 to TRBJ2-7; D is possibly TRBD2 (5 bases). The ends were cut back, 2 bases at V and 2 bases at J, with 10 bases in the middle. The CDR3 length is 14 residues. CDR1 is MNHNS and CDR2 is SASEGT in the germline V gene. The CDR3 spells CASSERTSTYEQYF. Here the CDR3 DNA reads TGTGCCAGCAGTGAACGGACTTCCACCTACGAGCAGTACTTC.

The rearrangement links TRBV6-5 to TRBJ2-1; the D gene is possibly TRBD2 (6 bases). CDR3 size: 15 residues. Trimming cost V 4 bases and J 6 bases, with 16 bases left between them. Looked up from germline, CDR1 is MNHEY and CDR2 is SVGAGI. The CDR3 is CASSSRLVSGNEQFF. The DNA of the CDR3 is TGTGCCAGCAGTTCTCGACTAGTATCCGGCAATGAGCAGTTCTTC.

This clone was found many times. The chain links TRBV11-2 to TRBJ1-1; a possible D gene is TRBD1 (6 bases). CDR3 length: 16 residues. Looked up from germline, CDR1 is SGHAT and CDR2 is FQNNGV. V was pared by 4 bases and J by 4 bases, with 19 bases between. The CDR3 loop reads CASSSLTGARSTEAFF. CDR3 DNA sequence: TGTGCCAGCAGCTCCCTTACGGGGGCCAGGAGCACTGAAGCTTTCTTT.

This clone was picked up one time. CDR3 in amino acids: CASSPMGMNTEAFF. CDR3 nucleotide sequence: TGCGCCAGCAGCCCGATGGGTATGAACACTGAAGCTTTCTTT. The chain links TRBV5-1 to TRBJ1-1; D uncertain. This CDR3 region has 14 residues. Germline V gives CDR1 SGHRS, CDR2 YFSETQ. The V end was cut by 4 bases, the J end by 0 bases, with 10 bases between.

The chain uses TRBV5-4 and TRBJ2-6; TRBD2 matches 8 bases. Trimming took 4 bases from V and 0 from J; bases not matched to a gene: 12. CDR1 and CDR2 (germline): SGHNT, YYREEE (reference sequence). The CDR3 contains 19 residues. CDR3 protein: CASSLPGTAGGSGANVLTF. The CDR3 coding sequence is TGTGCCAGCAGCCTCCCCGGGACCGCGGGGGGCTCTGGGGCCAACGTCCTGACTTTC.

The V gene is TRBV7-2, the J gene TRBJ1-2; TRBD1 matches at 7 bases. CDR3 size: 13 residues. CDR1 and CDR2 (germline): SGHTA, FQGNSA. V lost 1 base, J lost 14 bases, and 10 bases stayed unmatched. The CDR3 reads CASSLETGTAWTF. DNA for the CDR3: TGTGCCAGCAGCTTAGAGACAGGGACCGCTTGGACCTTC.

The chain carries TRBV5-1 and TRBJ2-3; 8 bases are shared with TRBD2. CDR3 length: 14 amino acids. Germline-derived CDR1 and CDR2 are SGHRS and YFSETQ. With V trimmed by 4 bases and J by 1 base, 2 bases remained unmatched. The CDR3 coding sequence is TGCGCCAGCAGCACGACTAGCGGCACAGATACGCAGTATTTT. Translating it yields CASSTTSGTDTQYF. The full variable domain, with the rest looked up from reference TRBV5-1 and TRBJ2-3, is KAGVTQTPRYLIKTRGQQVTLSCSPISGHRSVSWYQQTPGQGLQFLFEYFSETQRNKGNFPGRFSGRQFSNSRSEMNVSTLELGDSALYLCASSTTSGTDTQYFGPGTRLTVL.

The chain couples TRBV9 to TRBJ2-1; D is unclear. From germline, CDR1 is SGDLS and CDR2 YYNGEE. V lost 0 bases and J 4 bases, leaving 8 bases between the germline ends. This CDR3 has 14 amino acids. CDR3 DNA sequence: TGTGCCAGCAGCGTAGGAGACGCTTACAATGAGCAGTTCTTC. This codes for CASSVGDAYNEQFF. Looking up the rest from reference TRBV9 and TRBJ2-1 gives the full variable domain: DSGVTQTPKHLITATGQRVTLRCSPRSGDLSVYWYQQSLDQGLQFLIQYYNGEERAKGNILERFSAQQFPDLHSELNLSSLELGDSALYFCASSVGDAYNEQFFGPGTRLTVL.

This chain links TRBV19 with TRBJ1-3; 7 positions match TRBD1. Germline-derived CDR1 and CDR2 are LNHDA and SQIVND (reference sequence). The CDR3 runs to 14 residues. V was clipped by 3 bases and J by 2 bases; unmatched bases: 1. The CDR3 coding sequence is TGTGCCAGTAGTATCCAGGGGGCTGGAAACACCATATATTTT. Protein product: CASSIQGAGNTIYF.

The V and J genes are TRBV2 and TRBJ1-4; D call uncertain. The V end was cut by 7 bases, the J end by 7 bases, with 16 bases between. This CDR3 is 14 amino acids long. Germline lookup yields CDR1 SNHLY and CDR2 FYNNEI. This CDR3 is CASKASGSPEKLFF. The CDR3 DNA reads TGTGCCAGCAAGGCCTCGGGCAGTCCTGAAAAACTGTTTTTT.

V and J are TRBV11-3 and TRBJ2-7; 8 bases match TRBD1. J lost 0 bases, V lost 1 base, and 2 bases had no gene match. Germline lookup yields CDR1 SGHNT and CDR2 YENEEA. The CDR3 covers 15 residues. The CDR3 here is CASSLGQGNSYEQYF. CDR3 DNA: TGTGCCAGCAGCTTAGGACAGGGGAACTCCTACGAGCAGTACTTC.

The CDR3 coding sequence is TGTGCCATCAGTCCGGGTCCCCCTGATACTGAAGCTTTCTTT. Protein sequence: CAISPGPPDTEAFF. The chain links TRBV10-3 to TRBJ1-1, with D hard to call. In germline, CDR1 is ENHRY, CDR2 SYGVKD. CDR3 size: 14 residues. Trimming cost V 5 bases and J 5 bases, with 15 bases left between them.

This chain connects TRBV6-6 to TRBJ2-5, with D maybe TRBD1 (5 bases). The CDR3 has 13 residues. Trimming took 7 bases from V and 7 from J, leaving 16 bases between them. In germline, CDR1 is MNHNY, CDR2 SVGAGI (reference sequence). The CDR3, as DNA: TGTGCCAGCACCCCGGAGCCTGGGGCGACCCAGTACTTC. It is translated as CASTPEPGATQYF.

The rearrangement links TRBV18 to TRBJ2-7; TRBD1 matches at 7 bases. The V gene end was trimmed by 3 bases and the J gene end by 5 bases; junction bases not matched to a gene: 7. CDR3 size: 14 residues. The germline CDR1 and CDR2 sequences are KGHSH and LQKENI. The CDR3 region is CASSPETGRHEQYF. In DNA, the CDR3 is TGTGCCAGCTCACCGGAGACAGGGAGACACGAGCAGTACTTC.

The V and J genes are TRBV11-2 and TRBJ1-2; 7 nucleotides line up with TRBD1. CDR3 size: 13 residues. Germline V gene data show CDR1 as SGHAT and CDR2 as FQNNGV. Unmatched junction bases numbered 5, after V lost 5 bases and J lost 5 bases. The CDR3 DNA sequence: TGTGCCAGCAGCCTCGGGACAGCATATGGCTACACCTTC. It is translated as CASSLGTAYGYTF.

The chain employs TRBV9 and TRBJ2-2, with D unclear. Germline V gene data show CDR1 as SGDLS and CDR2 as YYNGEE. V was clipped by 5 bases and J by 5 bases, with 7 bases between them. The CDR3 sequence is 12 residues long. CDR3 sequence (DNA): TGTGCCAGCAGTCAAAGTACCGGGGAGCTGTTTTTT. Its protein product is CASSQSTGELFF.

The chain is built from TRBV7-8 and TRBJ2-5; tentative D call: TRBD2 (6 bases). Germline V gene lookup returns CDR1 SGHVS and CDR2 FQNEAQ. Trimming cost V 2 bases and J 2 bases, with 15 bases left between them. The CDR3 has 16 amino acids. The DNA for the CDR3 is TGTGCCAGCAGCTTACGTGGCGGGGTGGATCAAGAGACCCAGTACTTC. Protein: CASSLRGGVDQETQYF.

Details on this clone: Within the sample, other DNA sequences also encode this same CDR3. The chain recombines TRBV16 with TRBJ1-1; D is unresolved. Germline-derived CDR1 and CDR2 are KGHSY and FQNENV. V was clipped by 3 bases and J by 1 base, with 3 bases between them. This CDR3 has 12 residues. The CDR3 DNA is TGTGCCAGCAGCCAGGGGAACACTGAAGCTTTCTTT. This encodes CASSQGNTEAFF.

The chain combines TRBV18 with TRBJ2-3, with 10 bases aligning to TRBD2. The germline V gene encodes CDR1 KGHSH and CDR2 LQKENI. Trimming cost V 6 bases and J 2 bases; bases outside gene matches: 14. The CDR3 totals 18 residues. The CDR3 nucleotides read TGTGCCAGCTCTTCAAACGGGGGAACTAGCGGGATCACAGATACGCAGTATTTT. The encoded protein is CASSSNGGTSGITDTQYF.

J is TRBJ2-3 and V is TRBV19; weak D call: TRBD2 (5 bases). The length of the CDR3 is 16 residues. The germline V gene encodes CDR1 LNHDA and CDR2 SQIVND (reference sequence). The germline V and J ends were trimmed by 5 bases and 0 bases, with 15 bases remaining between them. CDR3 coding DNA: TGTGCCAGTAGTTTCGGGGAACGAACTAGCACAGATACGCAGTATTTT. This codes for CASSFGERTSTDTQYF.

This chain links TRBV7-7 with TRBJ2-5; TRBD2 is a possible D gene (5 bases). Germline assignment: CDR1 SSHAT and CDR2 FNYEAQ (reference sequence). The CDR3 spans 15 residues. V lost 5 bases to trimming and J lost 3 bases, with 16 bases between them. Written as DNA, the CDR3 is TGTGCCAGCAGCGACGGACGAGGGAGAAAAGAGACCCAGTACTTC. Translating gives CASSDGRGRKETQYF.

The CDR3 sequence: CASSELGQLNEKLFF. Here the CDR3 DNA reads TGTGCCAGCAGTGAGCTCGGACAGCTTAATGAAAAACTGTTTTTT. The rearrangement links TRBV25-1 to TRBJ1-4, with D possibly being TRBD1 (6 bases). CDR1 is MGHDK and CDR2 is SYGVNS in the germline V gene. The ends were cut back, 3 bases at V and 4 bases at J, with 12 bases in the middle. The CDR3 has 15 residues. Combining the CDR3 with reference TRBV25-1 and TRBJ1-4 gives the whole variable domain EADIYQTPRYLVIGTGKKITLECSQTMGHDKMYWYQQDPGMELHLIHYSYGVNSTEKGDLSSESTVSRIRTEHFPLTLESARPSHTSQYLCASSELGQLNEKLFFGSGTQLSVL.

This clone was observed many times. The genes are TRBV10-1 and TRBJ2-3, with D tentatively TRBD2 (6 bases). The germline V gene encodes CDR1 WNHNN and CDR2 SYGVQD (reference sequence). The CDR3 is 14 amino acids. V was shortened by 6 bases and J by 2 bases, with 12 bases between the two germline ends. The CDR3 loop is CASRPGLSTDTQYF. CDR3 DNA: TGCGCCAGCAGGCCGGGACTTTCCACAGATACGCAGTATTTT.

The rearrangement joins TRBV27 to TRBJ2-4; D perhaps matches TRBD1 (6 bases). CDR1 is MNHEY, CDR2 SMNVEV, per germline (reference sequence). The CDR3 covers 15 residues. V was trimmed by 5 bases and J by 1 base, leaving 12 bases between them. The CDR3 DNA sequence: TGTGCCAGCAGTAGAACAGGGATCGCCAAAAACATTCAGTACTTC. Translating it yields CASSRTGIAKNIQYF.

In this sample, this clone turned up many times. The genes are TRBV5-6 and TRBJ2-7, with D unresolved. Germline assignment: CDR1 SGHDT and CDR2 YYEEEE. V was clipped by 1 base and J by 6 bases, with 17 bases between them. This CDR3 has 15 amino acids. The CDR3 coding sequence is TGTGCCAGCAGCTTGAGCTTTGGGATTCCGTCCGAGCAGTACTTC. Translating gives CASSLSFGIPSEQYF.

V usage is TRBV19 and J usage is TRBJ2-7; 10 nucleotides agree with TRBD1. The CDR3 runs 15 residues. CDR1 is LNHDA and CDR2 is SQIVND in the germline V gene (reference sequence). Losses at the gene ends were 2 bases for V and 10 bases for J; bases not matched to a gene: 11. Here the CDR3 reads CASSILHGTGVKQYF. CDR3 DNA sequence: TGTGCCAGTAGTATACTTCACGGGACAGGGGTCAAACAGTACTTC.